The 23 T cell receptor beta chains below all came from one sample that was sequenced in a study of OX40 agonist ivuxolimab in advanced cancers. Libraries were prepared by immunoSEQ multiplex PCR; TCRdb keeps only in-frame clonotypes and omits some of them. The sample comprises about 61,000 clones, roughly 84% of which are singletons, and around 0.52% rests with the top ten. The sequencing used CD4+ or CD8+ T cells sorted from blood, collected in a trial of the OX40 agonist ivuxolimab. The origin of the receptors is an adult with an advanced solid tumor such as melanoma, head and neck, liver or kidney cancer.

V usage is TRBV18 and J usage is TRBJ2-1, with D unresolved. CDR1 KGHSH and CDR2 LQKENI come from the germline V gene. The CDR3 extends over 14 amino acids. Trimming took 0 bases from V and 4 from J, leaving 7 bases between them. The CDR3 coding sequence is TGTGCCAGCTCACCACCGGAACGATACAATGAGCAGTTCTTC. Protein sequence: CASSPPERYNEQFF.

The chain joins TRBV6-6 to TRBJ2-7, with D perhaps matching TRBD2 (5 bases). The CDR3 extends over 14 amino acids. V gave up 5 bases and J gave up 0 bases, with 11 bases separating them. From germline, CDR1 is MNHNY and CDR2 SVGAGI (reference sequence). The CDR3 bases are TGTGCCAGCAGTGGCCCGGACTCCTCCTACGAGCAGTACTTC. Its protein product is CASSGPDSSYEQYF.

The chain is built from TRBV7-9 and TRBJ2-5, with D perhaps TRBD2 (5 bases). The V and J ends lost 1 base and 7 bases respectively, with 13 bases between them. The CDR3 is made up of 14 amino acids. Germline loops: CDR1 SEHNR, CDR2 FQNEAQ (reference sequence). CDR3 region: CASSLDLAGGTQYF. The CDR3 coding sequence is TGTGCCAGCAGCTTAGACCTAGCCGGAGGGACCCAGTACTTC.

The J gene is TRBJ2-1, the V gene TRBV4-3; no clear D gene. Germline loops: CDR1 LGHNA, CDR2 YSLEER. V was shortened by 1 base and J by 12 bases, with 10 bases between the two germline ends. The CDR3 consists of 12 residues. CDR3 nucleotide sequence: TGCGCCAGCAGCCAAGGGGCTGCCCGGCAGTTCTTC. It encodes CASSQGAARQFF.

The genes are TRBV6-1 and TRBJ1-1; D may be TRBD1 (6 bases). The CDR3 sequence is 13 residues long. Germline CDR1 reads MNHNS; CDR2 reads SASEGT. The V gene lost 8 bases and the J gene lost 8 bases, with 18 bases spanning the gap. Here the CDR3 reads CASRTDARREAFF. CDR3 nucleotide sequence: TGTGCCAGCCGGACAGACGCCCGTCGGGAAGCTTTCTTT.

A word on this clone: At one end the junction does not follow the germline gene, possibly because of a read error. This chain uses TRBV10-2 with TRBJ2-7; 10 bases are a match to TRBD2. The CDR3 is made up of 16 amino acids. CDR1 WSHSY and CDR2 SAAADI come from the germline V gene. CDR3 loop: CASTEVGLADSYEQYF. As DNA, the CDR3 is TGCGCCAGCACTGAGGTTGGACTAGCGGACTCCTACGAGCAGTACTTC.

V gene TRBV7-9 combines with J gene TRBJ2-2; D ambiguous. Between the trimmed V and J ends, which lost 3 bases and 4 bases, there was a span of 6 bases. The CDR3 is 13 residues long. Germline-derived CDR1 and CDR2 are SEHNR and FQNEAQ (reference sequence). The CDR3 protein is CASSLGGTGELFF. CDR3 DNA: TGTGCCAGCAGCTTGGGCGGCACCGGGGAGCTGTTTTTT. The variable domain in full, with the rest retrieved from reference TRBV7-9 and TRBJ2-2, is DTGVSQNPRHKITKRGQNVTFRCDPISEHNRLYWYRQTLGQGPEFLTYFQNEAQLEKSRLLSDRFSAERPKGSFSTLEIQRTEQGDSAMYLCASSLGGTGELFFGEGSRLTVL.

The V call is TRBV15, the J call TRBJ2-3; TRBD2 matches at 9 bases. CDR1 is LNHNV, CDR2 YYDKDF, per germline (reference sequence). Trimming at V came to 2 bases and at J to 6 bases, leaving 9 bases not matched to a gene. The CDR3 spans 16 residues. CDR3 in amino acids: CATSRRLAALRDTQYF. The DNA of the CDR3 is TGTGCCACCAGCAGAAGACTAGCGGCCCTCCGGGATACGCAGTATTTT.

This clone was seen a single time. The gene calls are TRBV2 and TRBJ2-7, with 10 positions matching TRBD1. This CDR3 contains 15 residues. V shed 3 bases and J 0 bases; nucleotides not matched to a gene: 2. Germline CDR1 is SNHLY and CDR2 is FYNNEI. The CDR3 DNA follows: TGTGCCAGCAGTGAGGGGACAGGGGACTCCTACGAGCAGTACTTC. Translation: CASSEGTGDSYEQYF.

This rearrangement joins TRBV5-6 to TRBJ2-7; D is unclear. V dropped 1 base and J dropped 1 base, with 9 bases sitting between them. The CDR3 runs 14 residues. Germline V gene lookup returns CDR1 SGHDT and CDR2 YYEEEE. In DNA, the CDR3 is TGTGCCAGCAGCTTGTCAGGTGAATCCTACGAGCAGTACTTC. Its protein product is CASSLSGESYEQYF.

The CDR3 sequence is CASSEGHTGAGNEQFF. DNA of the CDR3: TGTGCCAGCAGTGAGGGGCACACAGGGGCGGGCAATGAGCAGTTCTTC. This chain links TRBV2 with TRBJ2-1, with 7 nucleotides matching TRBD1. The germline gives CDR1 SNHLY, CDR2 FYNNEI. The ends lost 3 bases at V and 6 bases at J; junction bases unmatched: 11. This CDR3 has 16 amino acids. The full variable domain, its missing parts supplied by reference TRBV2 and TRBJ2-1, is EPEVTQTPSHQVTQMGQEVILRCVPISNHLYFYWYRQILGQKVEFLVSFYNNEISEKSEIFDDQFSVERPDGSNFTLKIRSTKLEDSAMYFCASSEGHTGAGNEQFFGPGTRLTVL.

The chain joins TRBV7-2 to TRBJ2-7; 8 nucleotides line up with TRBD2. Trimming at V came to 3 bases and at J to 2 bases, leaving 3 bases not matched to a gene. Germline CDR1 and CDR2: SGHTA and FQGNSA. The CDR3 spans 14 residues. CDR3 coding DNA: TGTGCCAGCAGCTTTACTAGCGGCCCCTACGAGCAGTACTTC. It encodes CASSFTSGPYEQYF.

The genes are TRBV7-2 and TRBJ2-1; D may be TRBD2 (6 bases). CDR3 size: 13 residues. V was pared by 8 bases and J by 2 bases, with 10 bases between. Germline V gene sequence: CDR1 SGHTA, CDR2 FQGNSA. CDR3 residues: CASQWEAYNEQFF. Here the CDR3 DNA reads TGTGCCAGCCAGTGGGAGGCCTACAATGAGCAGTTCTTC.

This clone was observed a handful of times. The chain joins TRBV2 to TRBJ2-5, with D possibly TRBD2 on 5 matching bases. CDR3 length equals 14 residues. Germline V lookup: CDR1 SNHLY, CDR2 FYNNEI. Trimming stripped 6 bases from V and 1 base from J, with 12 bases between. DNA for the CDR3: TGTGCCAGCAGAGAGGGCAGCGGCCAAGAGACCCAGTACTTC. This codes for CASREGSGQETQYF. Using reference TRBV2 and TRBJ2-5 for the parts outside the CDR3, the full variable domain is EPEVTQTPSHQVTQMGQEVILRCVPISNHLYFYWYRQILGQKVEFLVSFYNNEISEKSEIFDDQFSVERPDGSNFTLKIRSTKLEDSAMYFCASREGSGQETQYFGPGTRLLVL.

The chain recombines TRBV5-1 with TRBJ2-7; the match to TRBD2 covers 8 bases. Germline CDR1 SGHRS, CDR2 YFSETQ. With 1 base clipped from V and 9 bases from J, the junction kept 6 bases outside the gene matches. The CDR3 loop spans 13 amino acids. CDR3 bases: TGCGCCAGCAGCTTGAGCGGGAGCCTAACGCAGTACTTC. It codes for CASSLSGSLTQYF.

V and J are TRBV2 and TRBJ2-2, with TRBD1 matching 8 bases. V shed 7 bases and J 2 bases; nucleotides not matched to a gene: 12. The CDR3 has 17 amino acids. Per germline, CDR1 SNHLY and CDR2 FYNNEI. This CDR3 reads CASTRGTGTINTGELFF. CDR3 nucleotide sequence: TGTGCCAGCACTCGGGGGACAGGAACTATTAACACCGGGGAGCTGTTTTTT.

This sequence joins TRBV28 and TRBJ2-7, with TRBD1 as a possible D gene (6 bases). The CDR3 sequence is 16 residues long. Germline V gene sequence: CDR1 MDHEN, CDR2 SYDVKM. Deletions cut 6 bases from V and 7 bases from J, with 25 bases between. This chain's CDR3 is CASRQTGQRHRGEQYF. CDR3 DNA: TGTGCCAGCAGACAGACTGGACAGAGGCACCGGGGTGAGCAGTACTTC.

The CDR3, as DNA: TGTGCCAGCAGCTTAGCGTCCCGGGAAGATGAGCAGTTCTTC. This sequence encodes CASSLASREDEQFF. The chain employs TRBV11-2 and TRBJ2-1, with a possible D match to TRBD2 (5 bases). The CDR3 is made up of 14 amino acids. The germline CDR1 and CDR2 sequences are SGHAT and FQNNGV. V was pared by 1 base and J by 8 bases, with 12 bases between.

V is TRBV7-9 and J is TRBJ2-1, with 8 nucleotides matching TRBD2. The V segment lost 5 bases and the J segment 10 bases; nucleotides outside the gene matches: 13. The CDR3 covers 15 residues. Germline CDR1 and CDR2: SEHNR and FQNEAQ (reference sequence). The CDR3 bases are TGTGCCAGCAGCCTCCTTAGCGGGACCGACTCCGAGCAGTTCTTC. Translated, it gives CASSLLSGTDSEQFF.

V gene TRBV14 combines with J gene TRBJ2-2; possibly TRBD2 for D (6 bases). Germline values: CDR1 SGHDN, CDR2 FVKESK. Deletions cut 4 bases from V and 3 bases from J, with 18 bases between. This CDR3 has 17 amino acids. CDR3 sequence (DNA): TGTGCCAGCAGCCCACAATGGGGGGTTGGATACACCGGGGAGCTGTTTTTT. Amino acid sequence: CASSPQWGVGYTGELFF. The variable domain in full, completed from reference TRBV14 and TRBJ2-2, reads EAGVTQFPSHSVIEKGQTVTLRCDPISGHDNLYWYRRVMGKEIKFLLHFVKESKQDESGMPNNRFLAERTGGTYSTLKVQPAELEDSGVYFCASSPQWGVGYTGELFFGEGSRLTVL.

This clone is termed medium-sized. This sequence joins TRBV19 and TRBJ2-7; D may be TRBD1 (6 bases). Deletions cut 8 bases from V and 5 bases from J, with 10 bases between. The CDR3 loop spans 11 amino acids. In germline, CDR1 is LNHDA, CDR2 SQIVND (reference sequence). CDR3 residues: CASGDMDEQYF. In DNA form, the CDR3 reads TGTGCCAGTGGGGACATGGACGAGCAGTACTTC.

The CDR3 nucleotides read TGTGCCAGCTCGTCCATGAATGCCGGGACAGGGGTTTCCGAGCAGTACTTC. Its translation: CASSSMNAGTGVSEQYF. The chain couples TRBV18 to TRBJ2-7; 10 nucleotides agree with TRBD1. The CDR3 loop spans 17 amino acids. V was pared by 6 bases and J by 6 bases, with 17 bases of the junction left unmatched. The germline V gene has CDR1 KGHSH and CDR2 LQKENI.

V and J are TRBV2 and TRBJ2-1, with 9 bases matching TRBD2. The CDR3 contains 15 residues. The V gene end was trimmed by 2 bases and the J gene end by 7 bases; junction bases not matched to a gene: 6. Germline CDR1 is SNHLY and CDR2 is FYNNEI. The CDR3 DNA is TGTGCCAGCAGTGAATGGGTAGCGGGGGCTAATGAGCAGTTCTTC. Translation gives CASSEWVAGANEQFF.